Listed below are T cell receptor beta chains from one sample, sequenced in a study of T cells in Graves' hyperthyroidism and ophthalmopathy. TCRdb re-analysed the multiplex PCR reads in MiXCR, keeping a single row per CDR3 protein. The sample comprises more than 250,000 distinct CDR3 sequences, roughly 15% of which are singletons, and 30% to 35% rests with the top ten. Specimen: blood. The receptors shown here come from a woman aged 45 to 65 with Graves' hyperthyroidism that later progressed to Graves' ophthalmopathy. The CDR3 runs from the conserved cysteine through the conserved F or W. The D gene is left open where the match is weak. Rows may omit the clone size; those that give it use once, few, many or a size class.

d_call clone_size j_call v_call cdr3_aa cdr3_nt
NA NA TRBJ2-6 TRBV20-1 CSARDFGGSGANVLTF TGCAGTGCTAGAGATTTCGGCGGCTCTGGGGCCAACGTCCTGACTTTC
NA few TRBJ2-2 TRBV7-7 CASSLAPWPNTGELFF TGTGCTAGCAGCTTAGCCCCCTGGCCGAACACCGGGGAGCTGTTTTTT
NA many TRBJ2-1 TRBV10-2 CASSEFWGDEQFF TGCGCCAGCAGTGAATTTTGGGGCGATGAGCAGTTCTTC
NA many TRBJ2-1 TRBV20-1 CSAGRAISGTAYNEQFF TGCAGTGCTGGACGGGCAATAAGCGGCACCGCCTACAATGAGCAGTTCTTC
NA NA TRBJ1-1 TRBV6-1 CASSDRANTEAFF TGTGCCAGCAGTGACAGGGCGAACACTGAAGCTTTCTTT
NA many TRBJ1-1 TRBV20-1 CSARDGRMNTEAFF TGCAGTGCTAGAGATGGCCGGATGAACACTGAAGCTTTCTTT
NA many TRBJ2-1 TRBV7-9 CASSLVGEEQFF TGTGCCAGCAGCTTAGTGGGAGAGGAGCAGTTCTTC
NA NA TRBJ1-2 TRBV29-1 CSVDPGFSYGYTF TGCAGCGTTGACCCAGGATTTAGCTATGGCTACACCTTC
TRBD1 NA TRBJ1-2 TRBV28 CASNIQGARGSLKNGYTF TGTGCCAGCAATATACAGGGGGCGCGGGGATCGCTTAAGAATGGCTACACCTTC
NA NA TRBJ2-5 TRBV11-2 CASSPRAEETQYF TGTGCCAGCAGCCCCAGGGCGGAGGAGACCCAGTACTTC
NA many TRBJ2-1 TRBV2 CASSEYSPTYNEQFF TGTGCCAGCAGTGAATACTCCCCCACCTACAATGAGCAGTTCTTC
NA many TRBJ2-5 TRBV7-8 CASSLGVRQPPLRETQYF TGTGCCAGCAGCTTAGGGGTCCGGCAGCCACCTCTGCGGGAGACCCAGTACTTC
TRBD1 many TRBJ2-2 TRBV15 CATSRDREITGELFF TGTGCCACCAGCAGGGACAGGGAAATCACCGGGGAGCTGTTTTTT
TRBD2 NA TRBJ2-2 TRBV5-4 CASSNTGTMNTGELFF TGTGCCAGCAGCAACACCGGGACTATGAACACCGGGGAGCTGTTTTTT
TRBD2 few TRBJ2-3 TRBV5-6 CASSLGPSGVADTQYF TGTGCCAGCAGCTTGGGACCTAGCGGGGTCGCAGATACGCAGTATTTT
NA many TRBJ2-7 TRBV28 CASTPGRDYEQYF TGTGCCAGCACCCCAGGGCGGGACTACGAGCAGTACTTC
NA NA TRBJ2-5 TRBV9 CASSVGILSETQYF TGTGCCAGCAGCGTAGGAATATTGTCAGAGACCCAGTACTTC
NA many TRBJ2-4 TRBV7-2 CASSTRRGARDIQYF TGTGCCAGCAGCACCCGTAGAGGGGCGAGGGACATTCAGTACTTC
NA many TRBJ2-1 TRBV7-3 CASSIDSLFYNEQFF TGTGCCAGCAGCATCGACTCTCTTTTCTACAATGAGCAGTTCTTC
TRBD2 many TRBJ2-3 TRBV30 CALGLAGADTQYF TGTGCCTTGGGACTAGCGGGAGCCGATACGCAGTATTTT
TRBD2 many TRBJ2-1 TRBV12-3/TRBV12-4 CASSLGLAEYNEQFF TGTGCCAGCAGCTTAGGGCTAGCGGAGTACAATGAGCAGTTCTTC
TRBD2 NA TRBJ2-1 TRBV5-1 CASSLSGSYNGQFF TGCGCCAGCAGCTTGAGCGGGAGTTACAATGGGCAGTTCTTC
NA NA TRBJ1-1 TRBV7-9 CASTLLGDTEAFF TGTGCCAGCACCCTCTTGGGGGACACTGAAGCTTTCTTT
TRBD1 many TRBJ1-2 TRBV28 CASSVWTGGRYGYTF TGTGCCAGCAGTGTTTGGACAGGGGGTAGATATGGCTACACCTTC
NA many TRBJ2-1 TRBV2 CASSVVTTGYNEQFF TGTGCCAGCAGTGTAGTGACAACCGGCTACAATGAGCAGTTCTTC
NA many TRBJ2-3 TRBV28 CASSPSMGRDTDTQYF TGTGCCAGCAGTCCCTCGATGGGACGAGACACAGATACGCAGTATTTT
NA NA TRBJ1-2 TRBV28 CASSLSGGGYTF TGTGCCAGCAGTTTATCGGGGGGGGGCTACACCTTC
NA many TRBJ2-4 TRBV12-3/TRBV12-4 CASSGGGAKNIQYF TGTGCCAGCAGTGGTGGGGGAGCCAAAAACATTCAGTACTTC
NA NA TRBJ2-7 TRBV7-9 CASRRTGRSYEQYF TGTGCCAGCAGAAGGACGGGAAGGTCCTACGAGCAGTACTTC
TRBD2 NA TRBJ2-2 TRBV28 CASTTSGRFNGELFF TGTGCCAGCACCACTAGCGGGAGATTTAACGGGGAGCTGTTTTTT
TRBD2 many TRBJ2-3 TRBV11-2 CASSLAAGGRAWYTQYF TGTGCCAGCAGCTTAGCGGCTGGCGGGAGGGCCTGGTATACGCAGTATTTT
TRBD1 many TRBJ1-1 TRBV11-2 CASSSSGTGKAFF TGTGCCAGCAGCAGCTCCGGGACAGGGAAAGCTTTCTTT
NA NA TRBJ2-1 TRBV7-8 CASRYLLGYNEQFF TGTGCCAGCAGATATTTACTGGGCTACAATGAGCAGTTCTTC
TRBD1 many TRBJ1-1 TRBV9 CASGTGDMNTEAFF TGTGCCAGCGGGACAGGGGATATGAACACTGAAGCTTTCTTT
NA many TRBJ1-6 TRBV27 CASSFSGQYNSPLHF TGTGCCAGCAGTTTTAGTGGACAGTATAATTCACCCCTCCACTTT
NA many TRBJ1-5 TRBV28 CASRLRGYSNQPQHF TGTGCCAGCAGACTAAGGGGGTATAGCAATCAGCCCCAGCATTTT
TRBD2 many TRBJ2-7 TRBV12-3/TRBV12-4 CASREEAYEQYF TGTGCCAGCCGGGAGGAGGCCTACGAGCAGTACTTC
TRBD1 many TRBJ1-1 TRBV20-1 CSARRAGTGNTEAFF TGCAGTGCTAGGCGGGCCGGGACAGGGAATACTGAAGCTTTCTTT
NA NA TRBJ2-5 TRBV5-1 CASSPGRALGTQYF TGCGCCAGCAGCCCGGGCCGTGCACTTGGGACCCAGTACTTC
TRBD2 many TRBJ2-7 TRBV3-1 CASSQDSGSSYEQYF TGTGCCAGCAGCCAAGACAGCGGGAGTTCTTACGAGCAGTACTTC
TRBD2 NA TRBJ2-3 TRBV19 CASSIPAGGPDTQYF TGTGCCAGTAGTATTCCAGCGGGAGGCCCAGATACGCAGTATTTT
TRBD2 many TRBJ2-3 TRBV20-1 CSPGLATDTQYF TGCAGTCCCGGACTAGCCACAGATACGCAGTATTTT
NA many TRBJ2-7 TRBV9 CASSGGGTAYEQYF TGTGCCAGCAGCGGGGGAGGGACAGCCTACGAGCAGTACTTC
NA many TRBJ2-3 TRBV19 CASSIRRGSTDTQYF TGTGCCAGTAGTATCCGCCGCGGTAGCACAGATACGCAGTATTTT